Described below is a single TCR beta chain sequence and its context. The specificity of this receptor is unknown. Qualities for individual bases were not recorded, and no much larger clone is one base off. Deletion took 3 bases off V and 1 base off J, with a span of 6 bases between the germline ends. From the cysteine up to the phenylalanine, the CDR3 has a length of 13 residues. The DNA shown is the 39-base CDR3, in frame from base 1. This specimen comes from a study of T cell responses to AZD1222 COVID-19 vaccine (TCRdb year 2021). Describing the broader study: AZD1222 recipients whose second dose came at about 4 weeks and those whose second dose came at about 12 weeks were combined into one group, since spike-specific TCR depth and breadth did not differ between the two schedules. A total of around 240 trial participants underwent TCR sequencing, of whom 207 received two doses of AZD1222 and 26 received two doses of the MenACWY control vaccine. Trial participants were enrolled into age subgroups of 18-55, 56-69 and 70-plus years, which contained 148, 28 and 57 TCR-sequenced participants, respectively.

General conclusions and limits of the study: Participants were mostly white British and included more females than males, and it was suggested by the authors that clonal diversity may have been underestimated. The vaccine-associated CD4 TCRs covered the entire spike protein, and the dominant responses fell in regions 160-218 and 743-854. Conclusions about previously exposed vaccinees were limited because only a handful of AZD1222 recipients were SARS-CoV-2 seropositive at baseline. The 56-69-year group was small, and its depth increase did not reach significance, likely because of low power. Because no samples from the day 14 peak response were available, repertoires could be characterized only after the peak T cell response. After two AZD1222 doses, spike-specific TCR breadth and depth were significantly higher than at day 0 and than in MenACWY recipients. Nearly half of unique spike-specific TCRs reportedly recognized epitopes outside regions mutated in the B.1.351 and B.1.1.7 variants.

What the time point label conveys for this sample: baseline before first vaccination. The vaccinee samples were drawn from two UK trials, COV001 and COV002, one of which was a single-blind randomized controlled phase 2/3 trial testing AZD1222 (ChAdOx1 nCoV-19) in healthy adults. For TCRbeta chain sequencing, PBMC samples from trial participants were taken at day 0 and at day 28 after the second dose. The CDR3 regions of human TCRbeta chains were analyzed by immunosequencing. From the authors' description of their analysis: Repertoire TCRs were matched against a reference library of SARS-CoV-2-specific TCRs generated with the MIRA antigen-specificity platform. Breadth meant the fraction of unique TCRs that were SARS-CoV-2-associated, whereas depth meant the fraction of total T cells that were SARS-CoV-2-associated. Using the MIRA data, every spike-specific TCR was mapped to the spike region that the TCR reacted to and assigned to either a CD4 or a CD8 class. Log10-transformed breadth and depth values were compared by one-way ANOVA with Sidak's multiple comparisons tests. TCRdb holds this immuneACCESS table with in-frame rearrangements only. Some clones are missing; in checked studies, unresolved V genes explain under half, and the rest has no known cause. That table furnishes V, J and clone size, whereas the DNA furnished D and trimming. Recorded for this sample are over 150,000 clones; roughly 90% of them occurred a single time. Jointly, the top ten make up roughly 5.5% of the sample.

The sequence was collected from an adult in good health. The chain employs TRBV12-3 or TRBV12-4 and TRBJ1-1; too little of a D gene remains to name it. The sample in question was peripheral blood, obtained on day 0 of AZD1222 vaccination. CDR3 region: CASSLSENTEAFF. The bases read TGTGCCAGCAGTTTGAGTGAGAACACTGAAGCTTTCTTT.